This is a list of T cell receptor beta chains from one sample in a study of T-cell memory formation after mild COVID-19. TCRdb re-analysed the 5' RACE reads in MiXCR, keeping a single row per CDR3 protein. The profile shows under 250,000 distinct CDR3 sequences, around 25% of them singletons. Material for sequencing was PBMCs or a T cell subset sorted from them (not recorded which). Receptor source: an adult woman who had mild COVID-19 (a few samples of this study predate the infection). Cell type and time point are not known. The CDR3 runs from the conserved cysteine through the conserved F or W. The D gene is left open where the match is weak. Size values are once, few and many counts, or a class for expanded clones, and some rows have none.

v_call	clone_size	j_call	d_call	cdr3_aa	cdr3_nt
TRBV7-3	.	TRBJ2-1	TRBD2	CASSLGAGGPKNEQFF	TGTGCCAGCAGCTTAGGGGCGGGAGGGCCGAAGAATGAGCAGTTCTTC
TRBV2	.	TRBJ1-2	.	CASRPTGKDGYTF	TGTGCCAGCAGACCTACAGGAAAGGATGGCTACACCTTC
TRBV12-5	.	TRBJ2-7	.	CASGLSSNGRTYEQYF	TGTGCTAGTGGTTTGAGTTCCAACGGGAGAACCTACGAGCAGTACTTC
TRBV30	.	TRBJ1-5	.	CAWSVLNSNQPQHF	TGTGCCTGGAGTGTCCTTAATAGCAATCAGCCCCAGCATTTT
TRBV7-6	few	TRBJ2-2	TRBD1	CASSLGTGVAGELFF	TGTGCCAGCAGCTTAGGGACAGGGGTCGCCGGGGAGCTGTTTTTT
TRBV4-3	.	TRBJ2-1	TRBD2	CASSKTSGLEGYNEQFF	TGCGCCAGCAGCAAGACTAGCGGCCTCGAAGGCTACAATGAGCAGTTCTTC
TRBV15	once	TRBJ2-5	TRBD2	CATSRGVRDYEETQYF	TGTGCCACCAGCAGAGGAGTACGGGACTACGAAGAGACCCAGTACTTC
TRBV7-8	.	TRBJ2-1	TRBD2	CASSPALAGEFDEQFF	TGTGCCAGCAGCCCCGCTCTAGCGGGAGAGTTCGATGAGCAGTTCTTC
TRBV13	.	TRBJ1-1	.	CASRETVMNTEAFF	TGTGCCAGCAGAGAGACAGTTATGAACACTGAAGCTTTCTTT
TRBV5-1	.	TRBJ1-1	.	CASSTDVRNTEAFF	TGCGCCAGCAGCACGGACGTCCGGAACACTGAAGCTTTCTTT
TRBV5-1	few	TRBJ2-3	TRBD1	CASSLGVQTGADTQYF	TGCGCCAGCAGCTTGGGGGTCCAGACAGGGGCAGATACGCAGTATTTT
TRBV11-3	.	TRBJ2-1	TRBD1	CASSLVTGAGNEQFF	TGTGCCAGCAGCTTAGTAACAGGGGCTGGTAATGAGCAGTTCTTC
TRBV30	.	TRBJ2-3	.	CAWSESGPTDTQYF	TGTGCCTGGAGTGAATCGGGGCCCACAGATACGCAGTATTTT
TRBV4-1	.	TRBJ2-1	TRBD2	CASSQAQRGGREQFF	TGCGCCAGCAGCCAAGCCCAGCGGGGGGGCCGGGAGCAGTTCTTC
TRBV29-1	.	TRBJ1-2	.	CSVEEEEGSGYTF	TGCAGCGTTGAAGAAGAGGAGGGCTCCGGCTACACCTTC
TRBV24-1	few	TRBJ2-5	TRBD2	CATSDPTSGQETQYF	TGTGCCACCAGTGATCCGACTAGCGGCCAAGAGACCCAGTACTTC
TRBV20-1	few	TRBJ2-3	TRBD2	CSARASSGGETDTQYF	TGCAGTGCTAGAGCATCAAGCGGGGGAGAGACAGATACGCAGTATTTT
TRBV7-2	.	TRBJ2-2	.	CASSLFPLPGELFF	TGTGCCAGCAGCTTATTTCCCCTCCCCGGGGAGCTGTTTTTT
TRBV18	.	TRBJ2-5	TRBD2	CASSPIVGGGFQETQYF	TGTGCCAGCTCACCAATCGTCGGGGGGGGGTTCCAAGAGACCCAGTACTTC
TRBV7-9	.	TRBJ1-3	TRBD1	CASSQGATIYF	TGTGCCAGCAGCCAGGGGGCCACCATATATTTT